This T cell receptor beta chain was recovered during a study of blood T cell repertoires in COVID-19. The V gene lost 5 bases and the J gene lost 1 base, with 11 bases spanning the gap. CDR1 and CDR2 (germline): MDHEN, SYDVKM. This CDR3 has 14 amino acids. Produced via immunoSEQ multiplex PCR; TCRdb's table is partial and in-frame only. The sample has some 270,000 clones; 89% are singletons. Sequenced: PBMCs or T cells enriched from blood (not recorded which). This TCR came from a woman aged 40 to 50 who had recovered from COVID-19. The chain is built from TRBV28 and TRBJ1-1, with D perhaps matching TRBD1 (5 bases). The CDR3 nucleotides read TGTGCCAGCAGTCCTTTTCAGGGGAACACTGAAGCTTTCTTT. As protein: CASSPFQGNTEAFF. Using reference TRBV28 and TRBJ1-1 for the parts outside the CDR3, the full variable domain is DVKVTQSSRYLVKRTGEKVFLECVQDMDHENMFWYRQDPGLGLRLIYFSYDVKMKEKGDIPEGYSVSREKKERFSLILESASTNQTSMYLCASSPFQGNTEAFFGQGTRLTVV.